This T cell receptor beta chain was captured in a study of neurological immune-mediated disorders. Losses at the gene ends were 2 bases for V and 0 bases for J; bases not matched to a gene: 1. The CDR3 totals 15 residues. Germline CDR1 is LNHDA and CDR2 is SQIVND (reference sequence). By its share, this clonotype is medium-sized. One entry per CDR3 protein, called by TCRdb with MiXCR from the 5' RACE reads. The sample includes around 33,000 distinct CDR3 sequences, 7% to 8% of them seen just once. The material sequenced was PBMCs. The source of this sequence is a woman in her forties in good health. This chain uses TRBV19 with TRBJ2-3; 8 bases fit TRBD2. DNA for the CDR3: TGTGCCAGTAGTATAAGCGGGAGAAGCACAGATACGCAGTATTTT. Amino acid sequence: CASSISGRSTDTQYF.